The 7 T cell receptor beta chains below were found in one sample sequenced in a study of regulatory T cells in long-lasting Graves disease. The time point is: persistent/refractory GD, antithyroid drugs over 5 years with positive TRAb. The TCR library was made from RNA that had been extracted from PBMCs in TRIzol. iRepertoire HTBI primers and Arm-PCR of CDR3 regions built TCR beta libraries. MiXCR was run by TCRdb on the multiplex PCR reads, yielding one entry per CDR3 protein. The sample carries more than 650,000 distinct CDR3 sequences, around 30% recorded once. Specimen: peripheral blood mononuclear cells (PBMCs), collected when the disease was refractory, from a patient treated with antithyroid drugs. These receptors all come from a female donor with Graves disease.

This chain joins TRBV11-2 and TRBJ2-7, with 10 bases lining up with TRBD2. CDR3 length equals 15 residues. Per germline, CDR1 SGHAT and CDR2 FQNNGV. Losses at the gene ends were 5 bases for V and 7 bases for J; bases not matched to a gene: 11. The CDR3 DNA is TGTGCCAGCAGCCCCATGTCTCTAGCGGGGGAGGAGCAGTACTTC. Translated: CASSPMSLAGEEQYF.

The V and J genes are TRBV19 and TRBJ1-5; D not resolved. Trimming removed 5 bases at V and 2 bases at J, with 10 bases between. There are 14 residues in the CDR3. CDR1 is LNHDA and CDR2 is SQIVND in the germline V gene (reference sequence). Here the CDR3 reads CASSQQRGNQPQHF. Here the CDR3 DNA reads TGTGCCAGTAGTCAGCAAAGGGGCAATCAGCCCCAGCATTTT.

This clonotype has ten or more counts. The gene calls are TRBV6-5 and TRBJ1-4, with TRBD1 as a possible D gene (6 bases). Germline V gives CDR1 MNHEY, CDR2 SVGAGI. The V end was cut by 2 bases, the J end by 8 bases, with 12 bases between. The CDR3 is 14 amino acids. In DNA, the CDR3 is TGTGCCAGCAGTTACCGAGGGGGAGGGGAAAAACTGTTTTTT. It codes for CASSYRGGGEKLFF.

This chain uses TRBV7-9 with TRBJ1-5, with TRBD1 as a possible D gene (6 bases). Germline-derived CDR1 and CDR2 are SEHNR and FQNEAQ (reference sequence). Trimming removed 5 bases at V and 6 bases at J, with 23 bases between. This CDR3 comprises 17 residues. CDR3 sequence: CASSLWGPGGMLQPQHF. The CDR3 DNA reads as TGTGCCAGCAGCCTATGGGGTCCGGGGGGCATGCTTCAGCCCCAGCATTTT.

The chain combines TRBV6-2 or TRBV6-3 with TRBJ1-5, with TRBD1 identical over 7 bases. CDR3 length equals 16 residues. Trimming cost V 6 bases and J 2 bases; bases outside gene matches: 10. Germline V gene data show CDR1 as MNHEY and CDR2 as SVGEGT. As DNA, the CDR3 is TGTGCCAGCAGCGCAAGGAGGGGGCAAGGCAATCAGCCCCAGCATTTT. It specifies CASSARRGQGNQPQHF.

This clonotype was seen more than once but under ten times. This rearrangement joins TRBV6-2 or TRBV6-3 to TRBJ1-1; 10 bases line up with TRBD1. After removal of 4 bases from V and 4 bases from J, the junction contained 6 bases not matched to a gene. The length of the CDR3 is 15 residues. Per germline, CDR1 MNHEY and CDR2 SVGEGT. The DNA of the CDR3 is TGTGCCAGCAGTTCCCTCGGGACAGGGGCCACTGAAGCTTTCTTT. It translates to CASSSLGTGATEAFF.

The CDR3 coding sequence is TGTGCCAGCAGCCTAGGAGGGACCCATGGCTACACCTTC. Translated, it gives CASSLGGTHGYTF. The chain links TRBV7-9 to TRBJ1-2, with a tentative D call TRBD1 (5 bases). The V end was cut by 5 bases, the J end by 6 bases, with 13 bases between. Germline loops: CDR1 SEHNR, CDR2 FQNEAQ (reference sequence). This CDR3 has 13 residues.